This is a list of T cell receptor beta chains from one sample in a study of neurological immune-mediated disorders. TCRdb ran MiXCR on the 5' RACE reads and lists one entry per CDR3 protein. The data show roughly 60,000 distinct CDR3 sequences, with roughly 11% seen just once and less than 2% held by the top ten. Sequenced: PBMCs. The receptors were gathered from a man in his fifties or sixties in good health. Each CDR3 is given with its conserved first and last residue. The order of the fields is clone size, V gene, D gene, J gene, CDR3 DNA, CDR3 protein. D genes are given only for firm matches. Clone size is not always given. Where it is, it says once, few, many or a class for expanded clones.

clone size: medium-sized; V gene: TRBV13; D gene: TRBD2; J gene: TRBJ2-2; CDR3 DNA: TGTGCCAGCCGCCAATTCCGGGGGGGCTTCACCGGGGAGCTGTTTTTT; CDR3 protein: CASRQFRGGFTGELFF
clone size: many; V gene: TRBV15; D gene: TRBD1; J gene: TRBJ2-7; CDR3 DNA: TGTGCCACCAGCCTGGGACAGCTATCCTCCTACGAGCAGTACTTC; CDR3 protein: CATSLGQLSSYEQYF
clone size: many; V gene: TRBV25-1; D gene: .; J gene: TRBJ2-5; CDR3 DNA: TGTGCCAGCAGTGGCGCAGGGGGGCAAGAGACCCAGTACTTC; CDR3 protein: CASSGAGGQETQYF
clone size: many; V gene: TRBV6-6; D gene: TRBD1; J gene: TRBJ1-6; CDR3 DNA: TGTGCCAGCAGCCAACCCGGGACAGGGGGCTTTTCACCCCTCCACTTT; CDR3 protein: CASSQPGTGGFSPLHF
clone size: many; V gene: TRBV5-1; D gene: .; J gene: TRBJ1-2; CDR3 DNA: TGCGCCAGCAGCTTGGAAGAGGCAGGGCACTATGGCTACACCTTC; CDR3 protein: CASSLEEAGHYGYTF
clone size: .; V gene: TRBV7-2; D gene: TRBD1; J gene: TRBJ1-1; CDR3 DNA: TGTGCCAGCAGCTCAGGTACAGGGGTGGGAACGGCTTGGGCGAACACTGAAGCTTTCTTT; CDR3 protein: CASSSGTGVGTAWANTEAFF
clone size: .; V gene: TRBV18; D gene: .; J gene: TRBJ2-4; CDR3 DNA: TGTGCCAGCTCACCCCCGCAAAGTTGGTCCAAAAACATTCAGTACTTC; CDR3 protein: CASSPPQSWSKNIQYF
clone size: once; V gene: TRBV20-1; D gene: .; J gene: TRBJ2-1; CDR3 DNA: TGCAGTGCTAGGGCGTTTGATGGCGATGAGCAGTTCTTC; CDR3 protein: CSARAFDGDEQFF
clone size: many; V gene: TRBV6-6; D gene: .; J gene: TRBJ2-7; CDR3 DNA: TGTGCCAGCAGAACCCACAAAGAGCAGTACTTC; CDR3 protein: CASRTHKEQYF
clone size: many; V gene: TRBV6-9; D gene: .; J gene: TRBJ1-5; CDR3 DNA: TGTGCCAGCAGCACCCGGATGCAGGTTAATGATAGCAATCAGCCCCAGCATTTT; CDR3 protein: CASSTRMQVNDSNQPQHF
clone size: many; V gene: TRBV20-1; D gene: TRBD1; J gene: TRBJ1-5; CDR3 DNA: TGCAGTGCTAGATCCTTGGACAGGGATCAGCCCCAGCATTTT; CDR3 protein: CSARSLDRDQPQHF
clone size: many; V gene: TRBV11-2; D gene: TRBD2; J gene: TRBJ2-3; CDR3 DNA: TGTGCCAGCAGCTTAAGGGCTAGCGGAGGAGATACGCAGTATTTT; CDR3 protein: CASSLRASGGDTQYF
clone size: many; V gene: TRBV29-1; D gene: .; J gene: TRBJ2-7; CDR3 DNA: TGCAGCGTAGCTACCGGGACGAACTACGAGCAGTACTTC; CDR3 protein: CSVATGTNYEQYF
clone size: many; V gene: TRBV6-4; D gene: TRBD1; J gene: TRBJ2-3; CDR3 DNA: TGTGCCAGCAGTGACACCTCGGACAGGAGGATATTTACAGATACGCAGTATTTT; CDR3 protein: CASSDTSDRRIFTDTQYF
clone size: .; V gene: TRBV4-3; D gene: .; J gene: TRBJ2-6; CDR3 DNA: TGCGCCAGCAGCCAAGTTCCCCCGGCGGCTGTGGCCAACGTCCTGACTTTC; CDR3 protein: CASSQVPPAAVANVLTF
clone size: many; V gene: TRBV7-2; D gene: .; J gene: TRBJ1-5; CDR3 DNA: TGTGCCAGCTCAATGGGAGGGGTATATCAGCCCCAGCATTTT; CDR3 protein: CASSMGGVYQPQHF
clone size: many; V gene: TRBV20-1; D gene: TRBD1; J gene: TRBJ1-1; CDR3 DNA: TGCAGTGCTACCGAAGGGACAGGGTTTTGGGCTTTCTTT; CDR3 protein: CSATEGTGFWAFF
clone size: many; V gene: TRBV5-1; D gene: TRBD1; J gene: TRBJ1-1; CDR3 DNA: TGCGCCAGCAGCCTACGACAGGGGCCAGCTGAAGCTTTCTTT; CDR3 protein: CASSLRQGPAEAFF
clone size: many; V gene: TRBV7-2; D gene: .; J gene: TRBJ2-7; CDR3 DNA: TGTGCCAGCAGCCCTAGCCCATACGAGCAGTACTTC; CDR3 protein: CASSPSPYEQYF
clone size: many; V gene: TRBV9; D gene: .; J gene: TRBJ2-5; CDR3 DNA: TGTGCCAGCAGCGTAGGGGTCAGCTCCCAAGAGACCCAGTACTTC; CDR3 protein: CASSVGVSSQETQYF
clone size: many; V gene: TRBV25-1; D gene: .; J gene: TRBJ2-3; CDR3 DNA: TGTGCCAGCAGTGACGATCGTTCTCCCACAGATACGCAGTATTTT; CDR3 protein: CASSDDRSPTDTQYF
clone size: many; V gene: TRBV7-2; D gene: .; J gene: TRBJ2-3; CDR3 DNA: TGTGCCAGCAGCCAGATAGCGGCTAGCACAGATACGCAGTATTTT; CDR3 protein: CASSQIAASTDTQYF
clone size: .; V gene: TRBV10-3; D gene: .; J gene: TRBJ1-1; CDR3 DNA: TGTGCCATCCAGGAACACTTGAACACTGAAGCTTTCTTT; CDR3 protein: CAIQEHLNTEAFF
clone size: many; V gene: TRBV4-2; D gene: .; J gene: TRBJ2-7; CDR3 DNA: TGTGCCAGCAGCCAAGAAACCAGGGTGTACGAGCAGTACTTC; CDR3 protein: CASSQETRVYEQYF
clone size: many; V gene: TRBV5-1; D gene: .; J gene: TRBJ1-1; CDR3 DNA: TGCGCCAGCAGACCAGGGCCACGAGGGGCCACTGAAGCTTTCTTT; CDR3 protein: CASRPGPRGATEAFF
clone size: .; V gene: TRBV5-1; D gene: TRBD1; J gene: TRBJ1-1; CDR3 DNA: TGCGCCAGCAGCTCGACAGGGATGGGTCCTGAAGCTTTCTTT; CDR3 protein: CASSSTGMGPEAFF